This T cell receptor beta chain was sequenced for a study of tumor and adjacent non-tumor tissue in lung cancer. No cell sorting was done before RNA was extracted from the tissue. Concerning this clonotype: One end of the junction fails to match germline, which may point to a read error.

A modified ARM-PCR protocol with three rounds of nested PCR amplified TCRbeta. MiXCR was run by TCRdb on the multiplex PCR reads, yielding one entry per CDR3 protein. This table has some 71,000 distinct CDR3 sequences, about two thirds appearing once. The CDR3 runs 15 residues. Germline CDR1 is MNHNY and CDR2 is SVGAGI (reference sequence). The J gene is TRBJ1-2, the V gene TRBV6-6; 9 positions agree with TRBD1. The TCR was taken from a woman aged 40 to 55 with non-small cell lung cancer. Sequencing was carried out using lung tumor tissue. DNA of the CDR3: TGTGCTAGCAGCCCCAGGGACAGGGATACCGATGGCTACACCTTC. This translates into CASSPRDRDTDGYTF.